Below are 10 T cell receptor beta chains sequenced from a single sample in a study of T-cell reconstitution after alpha-beta-depleted transplantation in children. Molecular barcoding with unique molecular identifiers was used for the TCRbeta library. TCRdb used MiXCR to reprocess the PCR reads, holding one entry per CDR3 protein. The repertoire holds some 590,000 distinct CDR3 sequences, with 10% to 13% as singletons. Here the sequenced sample was PBMCs from the stem cell graft donor, taken from the stem cell graft. The receptors here all came from a human donor who donated a stem cell graft to a child with acute myeloid leukemia.

The table lists this clonotype with many counts. The rearrangement joins TRBV6-4 to TRBJ2-5, with TRBD2 matching 8 bases. Germline V gene data show CDR1 as MRHNA and CDR2 as SNTAGT. With V trimmed by 3 bases and J by 14 bases, 11 bases remained unmatched. This CDR3 is built from 13 residues. In nucleotides, the CDR3 is TGTGCCAGCAGTGAGGCTAGCGGGTCGACGTTATACTTC. As protein: CASSEASGSTLYF.

This clonotype was counted at least ten times. The CDR3 DNA reads TGCAGTGTTCCGGGACAGAACCTCTATGGCTACACCTTC. Translated, it gives CSVPGQNLYGYTF. The rearrangement links TRBV20-1 to TRBJ1-2; the match to TRBD1 covers 7 bases. Germline CDR1 and CDR2: DFQATT and SNEGSKA (reference sequence). There are 13 residues in the CDR3. The V gene end was trimmed by 7 bases and the J gene end by 4 bases; junction bases not matched to a gene: 9.

This clonotype was observed at least ten times. The V gene is TRBV7-6, the J gene TRBJ2-1, with 7 bases fitting TRBD1. V lost 5 bases to trimming and J lost 8 bases; unmatched junction nucleotides: 6. Germline CDR1 reads SGHVS; CDR2 reads FNYEAQ. This CDR3 has 13 residues. The CDR3 here is CASSVDRDHEQFF. The CDR3 DNA is TGTGCCAGCAGCGTCGACAGGGATCATGAGCAGTTCTTC.

This chain joins TRBV7-2 and TRBJ1-2, with 8 bases aligning to TRBD1. Germline loops: CDR1 SGHTA, CDR2 FQGNSA. The CDR3 has 15 amino acids. V lost 0 bases to trimming and J lost 5 bases; unmatched junction nucleotides: 5. In DNA form, the CDR3 reads TGTGCCAGCAGCTTAGCGCGAGGGACAGGATATGGCTACACCTTC. Encoded protein: CASSLARGTGYGYTF.

Ten or more counts support this clonotype. The J gene is TRBJ2-1, the V gene TRBV20-1; D might be TRBD2 (7 bases). Trimming removed 3 bases at V and 7 bases at J, with 13 bases between. CDR1 DFQATT and CDR2 SNEGSKA come from the germline V gene (reference sequence). The CDR3 runs 13 residues. DNA for the CDR3: TGCAGTGCTAGGTGGGGGGGGCGGAATGAGCAGTTCTTC. Protein product: CSARWGGRNEQFF.

Only a few counts were recorded for this clonotype. The chain couples TRBV30 to TRBJ2-6; no firm D call. The germline V gene has CDR1 GTSNPN and CDR2 SVGIG (reference sequence). With 7 bases removed from V and 0 bases from J, the gap between germline ends came to 10 bases. This CDR3 is built from 14 residues. The DNA of the CDR3 is TGTGCCTACCTAAGGTTCTCTGGGGCCAACGTCCTGACTTTC. It encodes CAYLRFSGANVLTF.

V usage is TRBV5-1 and J usage is TRBJ2-7; 10 positions agree with TRBD2. The CDR3 is made up of 16 amino acids. Germline V gene sequence: CDR1 SGHRS, CDR2 YFSETQ. V was pared by 1 base and J by 0 bases, with 4 bases of the junction left unmatched. The CDR3 protein is CASSLRTSGISYEQYF. The DNA for the CDR3 is TGCGCCAGCAGCTTGAGGACTAGCGGAATCTCCTACGAGCAGTACTTC.

This clonotype was observed a handful of times. V gene TRBV5-4 combines with J gene TRBJ2-5; no clear D. From germline, CDR1 is SGHNT and CDR2 YYREEE (reference sequence). The V end lost 4 bases, the J end lost 0 bases, and 10 bases lay between the germline ends. This CDR3 contains 14 residues. The CDR3 protein is CASSGGRNQETQYF. The CDR3 region has the DNA TGTGCCAGCAGCGGCGGACGGAACCAAGAGACCCAGTACTTC.

This clonotype was detected ten times or more. The chain combines TRBV7-3 with TRBJ2-3, with 9 positions matching TRBD2. The J segment lost 1 base and the V segment lost 5 bases, leaving 4 bases of the junction unmatched. The CDR3 contains 15 residues. The germline V gene has CDR1 SGHTA and CDR2 FQGTGA. The CDR3 region has the DNA TGTGCCAGCAGCACCCGGACTAGCGGCACAGATACGCAGTATTTT. It specifies CASSTRTSGTDTQYF.

This clonotype came up many times. This chain uses TRBV5-4 with TRBJ1-1, with D uncertain. V lost 2 bases, J lost 3 bases, and 14 bases lay in between. The CDR3 has 15 amino acids. In germline, CDR1 is SGHNT, CDR2 YYREEE (reference sequence). Here the CDR3 reads CASSFRIGAYTEAFF. The CDR3 bases are TGTGCCAGCAGCTTTCGAATAGGTGCATACACTGAAGCTTTCTTT.